This is a list of T cell receptor beta chains from one sample in a study of beta chain features in type 1 diabetes. Sequencing used immunoSEQ multiplex PCR; TCRdb keeps in-frame clones, though not all of them. The table has about 700,000 clones, over 10% seen once; the top ten hold less than 0.025%. The sequenced sample was naive CD4+ T cells from blood. These receptors were taken from a man between 18 and 29 years old with type 1 diabetes. Each CDR3 is given with its conserved first and last residue. Fields, in order: clone size, V gene, J gene, D gene, CDR3 DNA, CDR3 protein. The D gene is left open where the match is weak. Clone size is given for some rows only: seen once, a few or many times, or a class if the clone is expanded.

size: NA
V: TRBV4-1
J: TRBJ1-6
D: NA
DNA: TGCGCCAGCAGTCGATTTCTAGGGCTGGGTTCACCCCTCCACTTT
CDR3: CASSRFLGLGSPLHF

size: few
V: TRBV7-9
J: TRBJ1-1
D: NA
DNA: TGTGCCAGCAGCCGCGAGTCGGGAAACACTGAAGCTTTCTTT
CDR3: CASSRESGNTEAFF

size: once
V: TRBV7-7
J: TRBJ2-1
D: NA
DNA: TGTGCCAGCAGCTTAGGGCCTACAGGTTACAATGAGCAGTTCTTC
CDR3: CASSLGPTGYNEQFF

size: few
V: TRBV29-1
J: TRBJ1-1
D: NA
DNA: TGCAGCGAGGAACAGGGACCTGAAGCTTTCTTT
CDR3: CSEEQGPEAFF

size: few
V: TRBV29-1
J: TRBJ1-1
D: NA
DNA: TGCAGCCCATCACGAGTGGGAAACACTGAAGCTTTCTTT
CDR3: CSPSRVGNTEAFF

size: few
V: TRBV2
J: TRBJ2-7
D: TRBD1
DNA: TGTGCCAGCAGTGATGGGGTGACAGGGTTCAACGAGCAGTACTTC
CDR3: CASSDGVTGFNEQYF

size: few
V: TRBV9
J: TRBJ2-1
D: TRBD2
DNA: TGTGCCAGCAGCGATCCGACTAGCGGGGGGTACAATGAGCAGTTCTTC
CDR3: CASSDPTSGGYNEQFF

size: few
V: TRBV21-1
J: TRBJ1-1
D: NA
DNA: TGTGCCAGCACCAAACGGGACAGTGAAGCTTTCTTT
CDR3: CASTKRDSEAFF

size: few
V: TRBV5-1
J: TRBJ1-2
D: TRBD1
DNA: TGCGCCAGCAGCCCCGGGACAGGGGCCGGCTACACCTTC
CDR3: CASSPGTGAGYTF

size: NA
V: TRBV19
J: TRBJ1-1
D: NA
DNA: TGTGCCAGTAGTTCTCTCGTGAACACTGAAGCTTTCTTT
CDR3: CASSSLVNTEAFF

size: NA
V: TRBV10-1
J: TRBJ2-7
D: NA
DNA: TGCGCCAGCAGTGTATCGCGTCAGGGAGACTACGAGCAGTACTTC
CDR3: CASSVSRQGDYEQYF

size: few
V: TRBV7-2
J: TRBJ2-1
D: NA
DNA: TGTGCCAGCAGCTTCCCGGGCGGAGGCCACAATGAGCAGTTCTTC
CDR3: CASSFPGGGHNEQFF

size: few
V: TRBV30
J: TRBJ2-7
D: NA
DNA: TGTGCCTGGAGCCCCCAGCGGTACTACGAGCAGTACTTC
CDR3: CAWSPQRYYEQYF

size: few
V: TRBV29-1
J: TRBJ2-7
D: TRBD1
DNA: TGCAGCGTGAGGGGGCGCCTCTCCTACGAGCAGTACTTC
CDR3: CSVRGRLSYEQYF

size: NA
V: TRBV18
J: TRBJ1-6
D: TRBD1
DNA: TGTGCCAGCTCACCACGGACACAGGGGGCAGGTTCACCCCTCCACTTT
CDR3: CASSPRTQGAGSPLHF

size: NA
V: TRBV29-1
J: TRBJ1-1
D: NA
DNA: TGCAGCGTGCGGGGGGACCCTTATGAAGCTTTCTTT
CDR3: CSVRGDPYEAFF

size: NA
V: TRBV9
J: TRBJ2-7
D: NA
DNA: TGTGCCAGCAGCGTACGGGGGTTGGATTACGAGCAGTACTTC
CDR3: CASSVRGLDYEQYF

size: few
V: TRBV14
J: TRBJ2-5
D: NA
DNA: TGTGCCAGCAGCCAAGGACCGCTCATCGGGACCCAGTACTTC
CDR3: CASSQGPLIGTQYF

size: NA
V: TRBV25-1
J: TRBJ1-1
D: NA
DNA: TGTGCCAGCAGTGAATATGGGGTGGAGGGGACTGAAGCTTTCTTT
CDR3: CASSEYGVEGTEAFF

size: few
V: TRBV2
J: TRBJ1-5
D: NA
DNA: TGTGCCAGCACTCGCGAGACAGGCAGCAATCAGCCCCAGCATTTT
CDR3: CASTRETGSNQPQHF

size: few
V: TRBV27
J: TRBJ1-2
D: NA
DNA: TGTGCCAGCAGTTTAGGTGCGGTCCCTAAGACGAGCTACACCTTC
CDR3: CASSLGAVPKTSYTF

size: NA
V: TRBV30
J: TRBJ1-1
D: NA
DNA: TGTGCCTGGAGTGTCGGGGCTTGGTCCGAAGCTTTCTTT
CDR3: CAWSVGAWSEAFF

size: once
V: TRBV4-1
J: TRBJ2-3
D: NA
DNA: TGTGCCAGCAGCCAAGAGGCGACTAGGGGGACAGATACGCAGTATTTT
CDR3: CASSQEATRGTDTQYF

size: NA
V: TRBV7-6
J: TRBJ1-1
D: NA
DNA: TGTGCCAGCAGCTTACAGGGGAACACTGAAGCTTTCTTT
CDR3: CASSLQGNTEAFF

size: few
V: TRBV5-6
J: TRBJ2-7
D: NA
DNA: TGTGCCAGCAGCTTGAACGACTGGAGCTCCTACGAGCAGTACTTC
CDR3: CASSLNDWSSYEQYF

size: NA
V: TRBV30
J: TRBJ1-6
D: NA
DNA: TGTGCCTGGAGTGTAGCGAGGGTTTCACCCCTCCACTTT
CDR3: CAWSVARVSPLHF

size: NA
V: TRBV6-6
J: TRBJ2-3
D: TRBD1
DNA: TGTGCCAGCAGTACCGGGACAGGGAAGCTCGCAGATACGCAGTATTTT
CDR3: CASSTGTGKLADTQYF

size: few
V: TRBV5-1
J: TRBJ1-1
D: NA
DNA: TGCGCCAGCAGCTCCCGACAGGCCACGGTGGGCACTGAAGCTTTCTTT
CDR3: CASSSRQATVGTEAFF

size: few
V: TRBV9
J: TRBJ1-1
D: NA
DNA: TGTGCCAGCAGCCAGTCCCGGGGTGAAGCTTTCTTT
CDR3: CASSQSRGEAFF

size: NA
V: TRBV5-6
J: TRBJ2-3
D: NA
DNA: TGTGCCAGCAGCTTACGAACGGGGCTGGGAACAGATACGCAGTATTTT
CDR3: CASSLRTGLGTDTQYF

size: NA
V: TRBV10-2
J: TRBJ2-5
D: NA
DNA: TGCGCCAGCAAACCAGAGAATCAAGAGACCCAGTACTTC
CDR3: CASKPENQETQYF

size: few
V: TRBV30
J: TRBJ1-5
D: NA
DNA: TGTGCCTGGAGGGCTAGCGGTCAGCCCCAGCATTTT
CDR3: CAWRASGQPQHF

size: NA
V: TRBV6-1
J: TRBJ2-7
D: NA
DNA: TGTGCCAGCAGTCGACCTAGCGCTAACTACGAGCAGTACTTC
CDR3: CASSRPSANYEQYF

size: few
V: TRBV7-9
J: TRBJ2-7
D: NA
DNA: TGTGCCAGCAGCTTACTGGCGGGGAGGAACGAGCAGTACTTC
CDR3: CASSLLAGRNEQYF

size: many
V: TRBV28
J: TRBJ2-5
D: NA
DNA: TGTGCCAGCAGTTTAGAAGAGACCCAGTACTTC
CDR3: CASSLEETQYF

size: few
V: TRBV15
J: TRBJ2-3
D: NA
DNA: TGTGCCACCAGCCCTCCCCGGGCAGGGGAAGGCACAGATACGCAGTATTTT
CDR3: CATSPPRAGEGTDTQYF

size: few
V: TRBV19
J: TRBJ2-1
D: NA
DNA: TGTGCCAGTAGTTACACGGGAAACAATGAGCAGTTCTTC
CDR3: CASSYTGNNEQFF

size: few
V: TRBV14
J: TRBJ2-7
D: NA
DNA: TGTGCCAGCAGCCGCCCCGGGGCACTGGACCACGAGCAGTACTTC
CDR3: CASSRPGALDHEQYF

size: NA
V: TRBV30
J: TRBJ1-3
D: NA
DNA: TGTGCCTGGAGTTATAGAGGGACCCTCTCTGGAAACACCATATATTTT
CDR3: CAWSYRGTLSGNTIYF

size: few
V: TRBV25-1
J: TRBJ2-3
D: TRBD1
DNA: TGTGCCAGCAGTCCCAGGGGGACCAACCTGGTAGATACGCAGTATTTT
CDR3: CASSPRGTNLVDTQYF

size: few
V: TRBV29-1
J: TRBJ2-5
D: NA
DNA: TGCAGCGTTGAAGGACAGACAGAAGAGACCCAGTACTTC
CDR3: CSVEGQTEETQYF